Following are 14 T cell receptor beta chains from one sample sequenced in a study of blood T cell repertoires in COVID-19. TCRdb's copy holds only in-frame clones and misses some; the assay was immunoSEQ multiplex PCR. The sample yields more than 95,000 clones, roughly 82% seen once. Sequenced: peripheral blood. These TCRs come from a man at least 80 years old with acute or convalescent COVID-19.

V and J are TRBV9 and TRBJ2-7; perhaps TRBD1 as D (8 bases). Germline V gene sequence: CDR1 SGDLS, CDR2 YYNGEE. The CDR3 is made up of 16 amino acids. Trimming took off 4 bases at V and 0 bases at J, with 17 bases between the two ends. CDR3 bases: TGTGCCAGCAGCTCATACAGGGGGACTAACTCCTACGAGCAGTACTTC. This translates into CASSSYRGTNSYEQYF.

The V and J genes are TRBV6-5 and TRBJ2-1; possible D gene TRBD1, 7 bases. The CDR3 is 14 amino acids. V lost 4 bases and J 7 bases, leaving 14 bases between the germline ends. The germline gives CDR1 MNHEY, CDR2 SVGAGI. CDR3 protein: CASSFRGAGNEQFF. The CDR3 bases are TGTGCCAGCAGTTTCAGGGGGGCGGGAAATGAGCAGTTCTTC.

This clone showed up just once. The chain uses TRBV6-6 and TRBJ2-3, with D maybe TRBD2 (5 bases). Trimming took 6 bases from V and 12 from J, leaving 13 bases between them. The CDR3 consists of 11 residues. Germline CDR1 and CDR2: MNHNY and SVGAGI (reference sequence). For the CDR3, the DNA is TGTGCCAGCAGCTTGACGGGAAAACAGTATTTT. It specifies CASSLTGKQYF.

The CDR3 region is CASSEAAGVGSGNTIYF. Written as DNA, the CDR3 is TGTGCCAGCAGTGAGGCGGCGGGGGTAGGCTCTGGAAACACCATATATTTT. The rearrangement joins TRBV6-1 to TRBJ1-3, with TRBD1 as a possible D gene (5 bases). Trimming took 3 bases from V and 0 from J, leaving 15 bases between them. Looked up from germline, CDR1 is MNHNS and CDR2 is SASEGT. This CDR3 has 17 amino acids.

The gene calls are TRBV7-9 and TRBJ2-7; possible D gene TRBD1, 5 bases. The CDR3 totals 14 residues. V lost 2 bases and J 3 bases, leaving 11 bases between the germline ends. Looked up from germline, CDR1 is SEHNR and CDR2 is FQNEAQ (reference sequence). CDR3 sequence: CASSLRGNSYEQYF. In DNA form, the CDR3 reads TGTGCCAGCAGCTTAAGGGGTAACAGCTACGAGCAGTACTTC. Full variable domain (outside the CDR3, taken from reference TRBV7-9 and TRBJ2-7): DTGVSQNPRHKITKRGQNVTFRCDPISEHNRLYWYRQTLGQGPEFLTYFQNEAQLEKSRLLSDRFSAERPKGSFSTLEIQRTEQGDSAMYLCASSLRGNSYEQYFGPGTRLTVT.

The chain uses TRBV6-4 and TRBJ2-1, with 10 bases matching TRBD1. This CDR3 is 15 amino acids long. Germline loops: CDR1 MRHNA, CDR2 SNTAGT. The trim removed 1 base at V and 8 bases at J, leaving 5 bases unmatched. The CDR3 bases are TGTGCCAGCAGTGACTGGGACAGGGGAAGGCATGAGCAGTTCTTC. It is translated as CASSDWDRGRHEQFF.

J is TRBJ1-4 and V is TRBV6-5; D is undetermined. Germline V gives CDR1 MNHEY, CDR2 SVGAGI. The CDR3 covers 15 residues. V dropped 0 bases and J dropped 7 bases, with 12 bases sitting between them. This chain's CDR3 is CASSYSRSGGEKLFF. The DNA of the CDR3 is TGTGCCAGCAGTTACTCCCGCAGCGGAGGTGAAAAACTGTTTTTT.

The genes are TRBV6-4 and TRBJ2-6; 10 nucleotides match TRBD1. V was clipped by 3 bases and J by 4 bases; unmatched bases: 9. The CDR3 extends over 18 amino acids. Per germline, CDR1 MRHNA and CDR2 SNTAGT. CDR3 sequence reads: CASSEYGTGARGANVLTF. In DNA, the CDR3 is TGTGCCAGCAGTGAATACGGGACAGGGGCGCGCGGGGCCAACGTCCTGACTTTC.

A few counts support this clone. The chain carries TRBV2 and TRBJ1-5, with 7 bases aligning to TRBD1. Germline CDR1 is SNHLY and CDR2 is FYNNEI. The CDR3 runs 16 residues. Losses at the gene ends were 6 bases for V and 0 bases for J; bases not matched to a gene: 8. The CDR3 region is CASRGGQFYSNQPQHF. The CDR3 coding sequence is TGTGCCAGCAGAGGGGGACAGTTTTATAGCAATCAGCCCCAGCATTTT.

CDR3 protein: CASRERGMNTEAFF. The CDR3 region has the DNA TGTGCCAGCAGGGAAAGGGGGATGAACACTGAAGCTTTCTTT. This chain connects TRBV7-2 to TRBJ1-1, with D possibly being TRBD1 (6 bases). The CDR3 length is 14 residues. V was cut by 6 bases and J by 0 bases, with 11 bases left in between. Germline values: CDR1 SGHTA, CDR2 FQGNSA.

The chain links TRBV11-2 to TRBJ2-7; 10 nucleotides align to TRBD2. The CDR3 consists of 15 residues. Germline-derived CDR1 and CDR2 are SGHAT and FQNNGV. Losses at the gene ends were 4 bases for V and 4 bases for J; bases not matched to a gene: 7. CDR3 sequence reads: CASSSHSSGRYEQYF. The CDR3 DNA sequence: TGTGCCAGCAGCTCTCACTCTAGCGGGAGATACGAGCAGTACTTC.

This clone was counted a single time. The V call is TRBV27, the J call TRBJ2-1; the match to TRBD2 covers 10 bases. This CDR3 is 16 amino acids long. Per germline, CDR1 MNHEY and CDR2 SMNVEV (reference sequence). V shed 6 bases, J shed 9 bases, and the junction held 14 bases outside the gene matches. The CDR3: CASRLNLAGAYLEQFF. The CDR3 DNA follows: TGTGCCAGCAGACTAAATCTAGCGGGGGCCTACCTTGAGCAGTTCTTC.

The chain couples TRBV19 to TRBJ1-4; 8 bases align to TRBD1. Looked up from germline, CDR1 is LNHDA and CDR2 is SQIVND (reference sequence). This CDR3 is 14 amino acids long. The V segment lost 6 bases and the J segment 7 bases; nucleotides outside the gene matches: 7. CDR3: CASSTQGVGEKLFF. CDR3 nucleotide sequence: TGTGCCAGTAGCACACAGGGGGTGGGTGAAAAACTGTTTTTT.

The table lists this clone with a few counts. The V call is TRBV7-9, the J call TRBJ1-1, with a weak D call TRBD1 (5 bases). V lost 4 bases to trimming and J lost 6 bases, with 12 bases between them. CDR3 length: 13 residues. CDR1 is SEHNR and CDR2 is FQNEAQ in the germline V gene (reference sequence). CDR3: CASSSIMTAEAFF. The CDR3 bases are TGTGCCAGCAGCTCAATAATGACAGCTGAAGCTTTCTTT. Drawing the rest from reference TRBV7-9 and TRBJ1-1, the complete variable domain is DTGVSQNPRHKITKRGQNVTFRCDPISEHNRLYWYRQTLGQGPEFLTYFQNEAQLEKSRLLSDRFSAERPKGSFSTLEIQRTEQGDSAMYLCASSSIMTAEAFFGQGTRLTVV.